What follows are 4 T cell receptor beta chains derived from one specimen sequenced in a study of control samples from healthy donors and cancer patients. TCRdb keeps only in-frame clones here, not all; method: immunoSEQ multiplex PCR. The repertoire includes approximately 150,000 clones, 80% to 95% of them detected once, and under 7% sits in the top ten. Sequenced material: blood. These receptors came from a man younger than 35 in good health.

The chain couples TRBV3-1 (or the pseudogene TRBV3-2) to TRBJ1-6, with 7 positions matching TRBD1. The CDR3 totals 17 residues. Germline V gene sequence: CDR1 LGHDT, CDR2 YNNKEL (reference sequence). V shed 0 bases, J shed 5 bases, and the junction held 7 bases outside the gene matches. CDR3 sequence reads: CASSQEERGQNNSPLHF. The CDR3 coding sequence is TGTGCCAGCAGCCAAGAGGAGAGGGGACAGAATAATTCACCCCTCCACTTT.

CDR3 in amino acids: CASSPRAGKDSTREQYF. CDR3 in DNA: TGTGCCAGCAGTCCGAGGGCTGGGAAAGACAGTACTAGAGAGCAGTACTTC. The chain recombines TRBV27 with TRBJ2-7; D is perhaps TRBD1 or TRBD2 (5 bases each). CDR1 and CDR2 (germline): MNHEY, SMNVEV (reference sequence). This CDR3 has 17 residues. V lost 5 bases and J lost 7, with 27 bases in between.

V gene TRBV5-4 combines with J gene TRBJ1-5; 8 bases fit TRBD1. This CDR3 has 15 amino acids. Looked up from germline, CDR1 is SGHNT and CDR2 is YYREEE (reference sequence). V dropped 4 bases and J dropped 5; count of bases not matched to a gene: 8. CDR3 coding DNA: TGTGCCAGCAGCCCCGGGACAGGTAGAGATCAGCCCCAGCATTTT. It translates to CASSPGTGRDQPQHF.

The chain is built from TRBV5-5 and TRBJ1-2; D is undetermined. Germline V lookup: CDR1 SGHKS, CDR2 YYEKEE (reference sequence). There are 15 residues in the CDR3. With 4 bases removed from V and 0 bases from J, the gap between germline ends came to 13 bases. In DNA form, the CDR3 reads TGTGCCAGCAGCCTGAGACCAACAGCTAACTATGGCTACACCTTC. This codes for CASSLRPTANYGYTF. The full variable domain, completed using reference TRBV5-5 and TRBJ1-2, is DAGVTQSPTHLIKTRGQQVTLRCSPISGHKSVSWYQQVLGQGPQFIFQYYEKEERGRGNFPDRFSARQFPNYSSELNVNALLLGDSALYLCASSLRPTANYGYTFGSGTRLTVV.